Below, 28 T cell receptor beta chains from the same sample are listed, as sequenced in a study of blood T cell repertoires in COVID-19. Assay: immunoSEQ multiplex PCR; the TCRdb copy retains only in-frame clones and omits some. The sample holds about 300,000 clones, 89% seen once. The sequenced sample consisted of PBMCs or T cells enriched from blood (not recorded which). Receptors originate from a woman aged 40 to 50 who had recovered from COVID-19.

V usage is TRBV10-3 and J usage is TRBJ2-1, with TRBD2 matching over 13 bases. Germline V CDR1 and CDR2: ENHRY, SYGVKD. Trimming cost V 6 bases and J 8 bases; bases outside gene matches: 4. The CDR3 extends over 14 amino acids. CDR3 bases: TGTGCCATCAGGGGGACTAGCGGGACCCATGAGCAGTTCTTC. Encoded protein: CAIRGTSGTHEQFF.

The V gene is TRBV7-9, the J gene TRBJ2-7; tentative D call: TRBD1 (6 bases). CDR1 SEHNR and CDR2 FQNEAQ come from the germline V gene (reference sequence). This CDR3 spans 14 amino acids. The germline V and J ends were trimmed by 2 bases and 7 bases, with 15 bases remaining between them. The chain's CDR3 is CASSLQQGLGEQYF. Written as DNA, the CDR3 is TGTGCCAGCAGCTTACAACAGGGCCTAGGGGAGCAGTACTTC.

About this clone itself: Germline is not matched at one junction end, which may reflect a read error. V and J are TRBV6-5 and TRBJ1-2, with D perhaps matching TRBD1 (5 bases). Germline assignment: CDR1 MNHEY and CDR2 SVGAGI. The CDR3 extends over 14 amino acids. The CDR3 region has the DNA TGTGCCAGCAATTACTCGGGCCTAAGGGGTGGCTACACCTTC. The encoded protein is CASNYSGLRGGYTF.

V usage is TRBV19 and J usage is TRBJ1-6; unclear D gene. Germline CDR1 and CDR2: LNHDA and SQIVND (reference sequence). Trimming took off 8 bases at V and 6 bases at J, with 17 bases between the two ends. The CDR3 runs 15 residues. The CDR3 loop is CASSLRGYGNSPLHF. The CDR3 coding sequence is TGTGCCAGTTCCCTACGAGGGTACGGTAATTCACCCCTCCACTTT.

The gene calls are TRBV11-1 and TRBJ2-5, with 11 bases matching TRBD2. Trimming at V came to 5 bases and at J to 4 bases, leaving 9 bases not matched to a gene. The CDR3 is 16 residues long. Germline values: CDR1 SGHAT, CDR2 FQDESV (reference sequence). CDR3 in amino acids: CASSHGTSGRGETQYF. In DNA, the CDR3 is TGTGCCAGCAGCCACGGGACTAGCGGCCGGGGAGAGACCCAGTACTTC.

The chain uses TRBV19 and TRBJ1-2; 10 bases map to TRBD1. Trimming took 6 bases from V and 5 from J; bases not matched to a gene: 6. The CDR3 length is 14 residues. The V gene's germline CDR1 is LNHDA and CDR2 SQIVND (reference sequence). The CDR3 loop reads CASRLPGQGYGYTF. CDR3 bases: TGTGCCAGTAGGCTCCCGGGACAGGGGTATGGCTACACCTTC.

The genes are TRBV19 and TRBJ2-3; D not certain. Germline V gives CDR1 LNHDA, CDR2 SQIVND (reference sequence). Trimming pared 5 bases from V and 0 bases from J, leaving 9 bases between. CDR3 length equals 14 residues. CDR3 protein: CASSVFSSTDTQYF. The CDR3 nucleotides are TGTGCCAGTAGTGTCTTCTCTAGCACAGATACGCAGTATTTT.

The rearrangement joins TRBV2 to TRBJ1-6; no clear D gene. CDR1 and CDR2 from the germline V gene are SNHLY and FYNNEI. The V end was cut by 3 bases, the J end by 7 bases, with 13 bases between. The CDR3 runs to 15 residues. The CDR3 DNA reads as TGTGCCAGCAGTGACGAGGCCCCCGGAAATTCACCCCTCCACTTT. Its protein is CASSDEAPGNSPLHF.

The chain recombines TRBV6-5 with TRBJ1-1; TRBD1 aligns across 7 bases. From germline, CDR1 is MNHEY and CDR2 SVGAGI. V gave up 4 bases and J gave up 2 bases; unmatched junction bases: 4. This CDR3 contains 14 residues. CDR3 nucleotides: TGTGCCAGCAGTTTTGACAGGGCAAACACTGAAGCTTTCTTT. It encodes CASSFDRANTEAFF.

The rearrangement joins TRBV4-1 to TRBJ1-1; D not certain. The length of the CDR3 is 14 residues. The V gene lost 4 bases and the J gene lost 5 bases, with 14 bases spanning the gap. From germline, CDR1 is MGHRA and CDR2 YSYEKL. The CDR3: CASSRLQRNTEAFF. CDR3 DNA: TGCGCCAGCAGCCGATTACAGCGGAATACTGAAGCTTTCTTT.

The chain is built from TRBV4-1 and TRBJ2-1; the D gene is possibly TRBD2 (7 bases). The germline CDR1 and CDR2 sequences are MGHRA and YSYEKL. This CDR3 is 17 amino acids long. V was trimmed by 3 bases and J by 3 bases, leaving 18 bases between them. The DNA for the CDR3 is TGCGCCAGCAGCCACCCCCTACGGCGGGGGCTCTACAATGAGCAGTTCTTC. Residues: CASSHPLRRGLYNEQFF.

This chain links TRBV12-3 or TRBV12-4 with TRBJ2-7; the D gene is possibly TRBD2 (5 bases). Trimming stripped 8 bases from V and 6 bases from J, with 11 bases between. The CDR3 is 11 amino acids. The DNA for the CDR3 is TGTGCCAGCTCCCGGACTCGCGAGCAGTACTTC. It codes for CASSRTREQYF.

The chain joins TRBV5-8 to TRBJ1-2, with D possibly being TRBD1 (5 bases). Trimming removed 0 bases at V and 8 bases at J, with 11 bases between. CDR3 size: 13 residues. Germline V CDR1 and CDR2: SGHTS, YDEGEE. The CDR3 spells CASSLGTKGGYTF. The CDR3 DNA follows: TGTGCCAGCAGCTTGGGGACAAAGGGAGGCTACACCTTC.

This clone was counted between two and nine times. The rearrangement uses TRBV6-1 and TRBJ2-2; 10 nucleotides align to TRBD2. CDR3 length: 16 amino acids. The junction had 7 bases not matched to a gene; V was cut back by 4 bases and J by 5 bases. CDR1 and CDR2 (germline): MNHNS, SASEGT. The CDR3 region is CASSVGLALGTGELFF. In DNA form, the CDR3 reads TGTGCCAGCAGTGTGGGACTAGCGCTCGGGACCGGGGAGCTGTTTTTT.

The chain joins TRBV7-2 to TRBJ2-5; D is perhaps TRBD1 (5 bases). V dropped 1 base and J dropped 4 bases, with 13 bases sitting between them. This CDR3 is built from 15 residues. CDR1 is SGHTA, CDR2 FQGNSA, per germline. The CDR3 protein is CASSLDPGSLETQYF. For the CDR3, the DNA is TGTGCCAGCAGCTTAGACCCAGGGTCATTAGAGACCCAGTACTTC.

CDR3 protein: CASSDPGLAGVSEQYF. The DNA of the CDR3 is TGTGCCAGCAGCGACCCCGGACTAGCGGGAGTATCCGAGCAGTACTTC. This chain uses TRBV5-4 with TRBJ2-7; 13 positions match TRBD2. Germline lookup yields CDR1 SGHNT and CDR2 YYREEE (reference sequence). This CDR3 spans 16 amino acids. Unmatched junction bases numbered 10, after V lost 4 bases and J lost 6 bases.

The chain joins TRBV7-9 to TRBJ2-2; D is unclear. The CDR3 is 14 residues long. Trimming cost V 2 bases and J 3 bases, with 7 bases left between them. In germline, CDR1 is SEHNR, CDR2 FQNEAQ (reference sequence). This CDR3 is CASSLLLDTGELFF. CDR3 sequence (DNA): TGTGCCAGCAGCTTATTACTTGACACCGGGGAGCTGTTTTTT.

The chain employs TRBV7-8 and TRBJ2-5; possibly TRBD2 for D (5 bases). The germline V gene encodes CDR1 SGHVS and CDR2 FQNEAQ. V lost 7 bases and J 0 bases, leaving 15 bases between the germline ends. The CDR3 is 15 amino acids. CDR3 sequence reads: CASNPQGRDQETQYF. The DNA of the CDR3 is TGTGCCAGCAACCCACAAGGGAGAGACCAAGAGACCCAGTACTTC.

The chain is built from TRBV19 and TRBJ2-7; the match to TRBD1 covers 10 bases. V was clipped by 4 bases and J by 3 bases; unmatched bases: 3. In germline, CDR1 is LNHDA, CDR2 SQIVND (reference sequence). The length of the CDR3 is 14 residues. The chain's CDR3 is CASSTDRGNYEQYF. The CDR3 DNA sequence: TGTGCCAGTAGTACGGACAGGGGGAACTACGAGCAGTACTTC.

The CDR3 sequence is CASSPWAEGTPLHF. Written as DNA, the CDR3 is TGCGCCAGCAGCCCCTGGGCGGAGGGTACACCCCTCCACTTT. The chain uses TRBV5-1 and TRBJ1-6; D gene ambiguous. Germline V gene data show CDR1 as SGHRS and CDR2 as YFSETQ. This CDR3 spans 14 amino acids. Trimming left V 4 bases short and J 11 bases short, with 16 bases between.

This clone was detected once. The rearrangement uses TRBV5-1 and TRBJ1-2; D remains unclear. CDR3 length: 14 amino acids. The germline CDR1 and CDR2 sequences are SGHRS and YFSETQ. Trimming took off 0 bases at V and 4 bases at J, with 10 bases between the two ends. The CDR3 DNA follows: TGCGCCAGCAGCTTGGACCCCTCTAGCTATGGCTACACCTTC. Protein product: CASSLDPSSYGYTF.

J is TRBJ1-2 and V is TRBV7-2; 10 bases fit TRBD1. The CDR3 runs 17 residues. With V trimmed by 5 bases and J by 1 base, 10 bases remained unmatched. Germline V gene sequence: CDR1 SGHTA, CDR2 FQGNSA. The CDR3 spells CASSQPGTGVFNYGYTF. CDR3 in DNA: TGTGCCAGCAGCCAACCCGGGACAGGGGTCTTTAACTATGGCTACACCTTC.

The CDR3 reads CASTPTRLAGENTGELFF. The DNA of the CDR3 is TGTGCCAGCACCCCTACCCGACTAGCGGGGGAGAACACCGGGGAGCTGTTTTTT. V and J are TRBV7-9 and TRBJ2-2; 12 positions agree with TRBD2. Germline V gene data show CDR1 as SEHNR and CDR2 as FQNEAQ (reference sequence). Trimming cost V 7 bases and J 1 base; bases outside gene matches: 10. The length of the CDR3 is 18 residues.

The chain carries TRBV15 and TRBJ1-1; possibly TRBD1 for D (5 bases). CDR1 LNHNV and CDR2 YYDKDF come from the germline V gene (reference sequence). Trimming removed 5 bases from V and 3 bases from J, with 13 bases in between. The CDR3 spans 14 residues. CDR3: CATSRSGWDTEAFF. The CDR3 nucleotides are TGTGCCACCAGCCGATCAGGGTGGGACACTGAAGCTTTCTTT.

V and J are TRBV19 and TRBJ1-4; maybe TRBD1 (5 bases). Between the trimmed V and J ends, which lost 4 bases and 6 bases, there was a span of 18 bases. CDR3 size: 16 residues. CDR1 is LNHDA, CDR2 SQIVND, per germline (reference sequence). In DNA form, the CDR3 reads TGTGCCAGTAGTACCGGGACTAACTACTACTATGAAAAACTGTTTTTT. It is translated as CASSTGTNYYYEKLFF.

V and J are TRBV5-6 and TRBJ2-7; 8 positions match TRBD1. The trim removed 4 bases at V and 0 bases at J, leaving 6 bases unmatched. Germline assignment: CDR1 SGHDT and CDR2 YYEEEE. CDR3 length: 15 amino acids. DNA for the CDR3: TGTGCCAGCAGCGACCGGGACAGGCTCTCCTACGAGCAGTACTTC. Amino acid sequence: CASSDRDRLSYEQYF.

The chain is built from TRBV18 and TRBJ2-5; 7 bases are shared with TRBD1. The CDR3 contains 16 residues. Germline V gene data show CDR1 as KGHSH and CDR2 as LQKENI. V lost 2 bases to trimming and J lost 3 bases; unmatched junction nucleotides: 9. CDR3 sequence: CASSPTQTGLEETQYF. The CDR3 coding sequence is TGTGCCAGCTCACCAACCCAGACAGGGTTAGAAGAGACCCAGTACTTC.

This chain joins TRBV5-5 and TRBJ1-6; 7 bases map to TRBD1. This CDR3 region has 14 residues. From germline, CDR1 is SGHKS and CDR2 YYEKEE (reference sequence). J lost 8 bases, V lost 0 bases, and 2 bases had no gene match. The CDR3 sequence is CASSLVGGDSPLHF. CDR3 sequence (DNA): TGTGCCAGCAGCTTGGTAGGGGGCGATTCACCCCTCCACTTT.